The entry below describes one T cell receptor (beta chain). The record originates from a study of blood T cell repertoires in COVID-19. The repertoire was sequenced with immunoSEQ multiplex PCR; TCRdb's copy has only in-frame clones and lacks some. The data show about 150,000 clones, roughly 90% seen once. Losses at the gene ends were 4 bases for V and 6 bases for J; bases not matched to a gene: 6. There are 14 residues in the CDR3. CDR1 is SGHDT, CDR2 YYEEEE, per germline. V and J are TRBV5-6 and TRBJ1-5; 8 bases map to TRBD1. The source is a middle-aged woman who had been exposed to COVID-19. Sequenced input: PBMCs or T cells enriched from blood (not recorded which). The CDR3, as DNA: TGTGCCAGCAGCACTACAGGGGGGAGTCAGCCCCAGCATTTT. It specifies CASSTTGGSQPQHF.